The 29 T cell receptor beta chains listed next were all sequenced from one sample in a study of T cells in Graves' hyperthyroidism and ophthalmopathy. There were TCR beta CDR3 regions amplified from RNA transcripts. The HTBI primer set was used in a first-round RT-PCR of the TCR CDR3. TCRdb re-analysed the multiplex PCR reads in MiXCR, keeping a single row per CDR3 protein. The sample shows around 350,000 distinct CDR3 sequences, approximately 20% of them seen only once. Sequenced: blood. Receptors originate from a woman younger than 30 with Graves' hyperthyroidism.

This clonotype was observed a few times. The chain joins TRBV28 to TRBJ2-7; 7 bases match TRBD2. The V gene end was trimmed by 7 bases and the J gene end by 1 base; junction bases not matched to a gene: 4. The CDR3 totals 13 residues. Germline CDR1 MDHEN, CDR2 SYDVKM. The CDR3 region has the DNA TGTGCCAGCACCGGGGGGACGTCCTACGAGCAGTACTTC. Its protein product is CASTGGTSYEQYF.

This clonotype came up many times. The CDR3 spells CASSHPGAHTEAFF. CDR3 sequence (DNA): TGTGCCAGCAGCCACCCAGGGGCCCACACTGAAGCTTTCTTT. The V and J genes are TRBV12-3 or TRBV12-4 and TRBJ1-1; TRBD1 is a possible D gene (6 bases). The germline V and J ends were trimmed by 6 bases and 3 bases, with 14 bases remaining between them. This CDR3 has 14 amino acids.

The table lists this clonotype with many counts. The chain carries TRBV6-1 and TRBJ1-5; 7 bases are shared with TRBD1. Looked up from germline, CDR1 is MNHNS and CDR2 is SASEGT. Trimming removed 5 bases from V and 4 bases from J; junction bases left unmatched: 8. The CDR3 loop spans 15 amino acids. The CDR3 coding sequence is TGTGCCAGCAGTCTTTACAGGGGCAGTAATCAGCCCCAGCATTTT. Amino acids: CASSLYRGSNQPQHF.

Ten or more counts support this clonotype. The V gene is TRBV6-2 or TRBV6-3, the J gene TRBJ2-7, with TRBD1 matching 7 bases. CDR3 length: 14 amino acids. J gave up 4 bases and V 7 bases, and 10 bases lay outside the gene matches. Per the germline V gene, CDR1 is MNHEY and CDR2 is SVGEGT. The CDR3 coding sequence is TGTGCCAGCAATCTGGGACAGCGCGGTTACGAGCAGTACTTC. It translates to CASNLGQRGYEQYF.

This clonotype showed up just a few times. A much bigger clone sits one base away, suggesting this may be a read error. The chain couples TRBV20-1 to TRBJ1-2, with no clear D. Germline V gives CDR1 DFQATT, CDR2 SNEGSKA (reference sequence). The CDR3 covers 12 residues. CDR3 in DNA: TGCAGTGCTAGAGCGGTGGTCCATGGCCACACCTTC. As protein: CSARAVVHGHTF.

The sample holds many counts of this clonotype. The rearrangement links TRBV2 to TRBJ2-4; TRBD2 might be the D (6 bases). Germline CDR1 SNHLY, CDR2 FYNNEI. The CDR3 is made up of 14 amino acids. V was shortened by 8 bases and J by 1 base, with 12 bases between the two germline ends. The CDR3: CASEEGRAKNIQYF. The CDR3 DNA reads TGTGCCAGCGAGGAGGGGAGGGCCAAAAACATTCAGTACTTC.

This clonotype was detected ten times or more. The J gene is TRBJ2-7, the V gene TRBV20-1, with D maybe TRBD2 (5 bases). The CDR3 is 12 residues long. Trimming removed 0 bases at V and 6 bases at J, with 9 bases between. The germline CDR1 and CDR2 sequences are DFQATT and SNEGSKA (reference sequence). The CDR3 region has the DNA TGCAGTGCTAGAGATCCGGGGAGCGAGCAGTACTTC. Amino acid sequence: CSARDPGSEQYF.

This chain links TRBV20-1 with TRBJ2-2; 7 bases match TRBD2. With V trimmed by 5 bases and J by 4 bases, 10 bases remained unmatched. CDR1 and CDR2 (germline): DFQATT, SNEGSKA (reference sequence). The CDR3 is 15 amino acids. The CDR3 sequence: CSAEEERGLTGELFF. The CDR3 coding sequence is TGCAGTGCTGAAGAGGAGCGGGGACTCACCGGGGAGCTGTTTTTT.

This clonotype came up many times. The chain uses TRBV6-1 and TRBJ2-5, with D unresolved. The CDR3 totals 13 residues. V lost 2 bases to trimming and J lost 2 bases, with 6 bases between them. The germline V gene has CDR1 MNHNS and CDR2 SASEGT. CDR3 DNA sequence: TGTGCCAGCAGTGAATCCAGTCAAGAGACCCAGTACTTC. Protein sequence: CASSESSQETQYF.

In this sample, this clonotype turned up many times. The gene calls are TRBV2 and TRBJ2-6, with D perhaps assigned TRBD1 or TRBD2 (5 bases each). Germline V gene lookup returns CDR1 SNHLY and CDR2 FYNNEI. The CDR3 is 18 amino acids. Trimming stripped 6 bases from V and 2 bases from J, with 20 bases between. In DNA form, the CDR3 reads TGTGCCAGCAGGCCGGGACGGTCCGAAATGGCTGGGGCCAACGTCCTGACTTTC. It specifies CASRPGRSEMAGANVLTF.

This rearrangement joins TRBV18 to TRBJ1-1; D is unresolved. CDR1 KGHSH and CDR2 LQKENI come from the germline V gene. This CDR3 comprises 13 residues. Trimming took off 3 bases at V and 5 bases at J, with 10 bases between the two ends. CDR3 residues: CASSPGRETEAFF. CDR3 in DNA: TGTGCCAGCTCACCGGGCCGGGAAACTGAAGCTTTCTTT.

This clonotype was observed at least ten times. Here the CDR3 DNA reads TGTGCCAGCAGTTACCTTAGCAATCAGCCCCAGCATTTT. It is translated as CASSYLSNQPQHF. The chain carries TRBV6-5 and TRBJ1-5; no firm D call. CDR3 size: 13 residues. In germline, CDR1 is MNHEY, CDR2 SVGAGI. The ends were cut back, 2 bases at V and 0 bases at J, with 2 bases in the middle.

This clonotype has a count of ten or more. This chain connects TRBV20-1 to TRBJ2-5, with 7 positions matching TRBD2. CDR1 is DFQATT, CDR2 SNEGSKA, per germline (reference sequence). The V and J ends lost 0 bases and 6 bases, in that order; junction bases with no gene match: 4. CDR3 size: 13 residues. CDR3 residues: CSAREPGGQTQYF. CDR3 nucleotide sequence: TGCAGTGCTAGAGAGCCGGGGGGACAGACCCAGTACTTC.

This clonotype came up many times. V is TRBV20-1 and J is TRBJ2-5, with 8 nucleotides matching TRBD2. V trimming: 3 bases; J trimming: 1 base; junction bases outside the gene matches: 4. Germline V CDR1 and CDR2: DFQATT, SNEGSKA (reference sequence). The CDR3 has 14 residues. The CDR3: CSARAGGLQETQYF. The CDR3, as DNA: TGCAGTGCTAGGGCGGGGGGCCTCCAAGAGACCCAGTACTTC.

At least ten counts were recorded for this clonotype. The chain employs TRBV20-1 and TRBJ1-5; a weak D match, TRBD1 (5 bases). V lost 0 bases, J lost 2 bases, and 23 bases lay in between. CDR1 and CDR2 from the germline V gene are DFQATT and SNEGSKA (reference sequence). The CDR3 sequence is 19 residues long. CDR3 DNA: TGCAGTGCTAGAGAACTCTCCTATGAGGGGACTAGGGGCAATCAGCCCCAGCATTTT. Its translation is CSARELSYEGTRGNQPQHF.

This clonotype was recorded many times. J is TRBJ2-2 and V is TRBV7-2; D might be TRBD1 (6 bases). The V gene lost 0 bases and the J gene lost 6 bases, with 23 bases spanning the gap. Germline CDR1 is SGHTA and CDR2 is FQGNSA. The CDR3 runs to 19 residues. The CDR3 DNA reads TGTGCCAGCAGCTTAGCGTGGGTCTCGACAGGACCTCACCCCGGGGAGCTGTTTTTT. Translation gives CASSLAWVSTGPHPGELFF.

The table lists this clonotype with many counts. This chain links TRBV28 with TRBJ1-2; D is unclear. V lost 5 bases, J lost 7 bases, and 17 bases lay in between. Germline CDR1 MDHEN, CDR2 SYDVKM. This CDR3 comprises 14 residues. The CDR3, as DNA: TGTGCCAGCAGTGCTAGAGGGCAGAAGGGTGGCTACACCTTC. Translation gives CASSARGQKGGYTF.

The table lists this clonotype with many counts. The chain links TRBV20-1 to TRBJ1-1, with 9 bases lining up with TRBD1. The junction had 19 bases not matched to a gene; V was cut back by 0 bases and J by 5 bases. CDR1 and CDR2 (germline): DFQATT, SNEGSKA (reference sequence). The CDR3 consists of 19 residues. The CDR3 protein is CSARDLNGTGMTWLTEAFF. The CDR3 DNA reads as TGCAGTGCTAGAGATCTTAATGGGACAGGGATGACCTGGTTAACTGAAGCTTTCTTT.

CDR3 residues: CAWSVLAGEDTQYF. In DNA form, the CDR3 reads TGTGCCTGGAGTGTACTAGCGGGGGAAGATACGCAGTATTTT. The V call is TRBV30, the J call TRBJ2-3, with TRBD2 matching 11 bases. Germline V gene data show CDR1 as GTSNPN and CDR2 as SVGIG (reference sequence). CDR3 size: 14 residues. V lost 0 bases and J lost 5; bases outside the gene matches: 1.

This clonotype has more than one count but fewer than ten. This rearrangement joins TRBV10-1 to TRBJ2-4; the match to TRBD2 covers 10 bases. This CDR3 has 17 amino acids. Germline V gene sequence: CDR1 WNHNN, CDR2 SYGVQD (reference sequence). V gave up 6 bases and J gave up 3 bases; unmatched junction bases: 11. The CDR3 nucleotides read TGCGCCAGCAGCCCCCCTCTAGCGGGGGAGGACAAAAACATTCAGTACTTC. As protein: CASSPPLAGEDKNIQYF.

This clonotype was recorded many times. The chain recombines TRBV27 with TRBJ1-4, with D unresolved. Germline-derived CDR1 and CDR2 are MNHEY and SMNVEV (reference sequence). Deletions cut 6 bases from V and 7 bases from J, with 12 bases between. The CDR3 has 13 residues. In DNA, the CDR3 is TGTGCCAGCAGCTGGAGACGTGGTGAAAAACTGTTTTTT. Its protein is CASSWRRGEKLFF.

This clonotype came up a few times. CDR3 nucleotide sequence: TGTGCCAGCAGTTACCCGCCGGGGTTCGGTAATCAGCCCCAGCATTTT. Translated: CASSYPPGFGNQPQHF. The chain carries TRBV6-5 and TRBJ1-5; the D is unclear. The CDR3 length is 16 residues. The V gene's germline CDR1 is MNHEY and CDR2 SVGAGI. V was trimmed by 2 bases and J by 4 bases, leaving 15 bases between them.

Ten or more counts support this clonotype. J is TRBJ1-2 and V is TRBV15; no clear D. The germline V gene encodes CDR1 LNHNV and CDR2 YYDKDF (reference sequence). The CDR3 runs 15 residues. V was trimmed by 0 bases and J by 4 bases, leaving 12 bases between them. The CDR3 nucleotides read TGTGCCACCAGCAGAGATCTCGGGGTGACCTATGGCTACACCTTC. Its translation is CATSRDLGVTYGYTF.

The sample holds many counts of this clonotype. V and J are TRBV6-5 and TRBJ1-3, with unresolved D. CDR1 and CDR2 (germline): MNHEY, SVGAGI. This CDR3 spans 17 amino acids. The V gene lost 0 bases and the J gene lost 0 bases, with 12 bases spanning the gap. CDR3 sequence: CASSYSYPGNSGNTIYF. The CDR3 DNA sequence: TGTGCCAGCAGTTACTCTTATCCAGGAAACTCTGGAAACACCATATATTTT.

This clonotype was recorded many times. The chain has TRBV14 and TRBJ1-3; 7 bases are a match to TRBD1. This CDR3 has 15 residues. From germline, CDR1 is SGHDN and CDR2 FVKESK. J was trimmed by 3 bases and V by 6 bases; bases with no gene match: 8. CDR3 region: CASRPKGALGNTIYF. In DNA, the CDR3 is TGTGCCAGCAGGCCTAAGGGGGCGCTTGGAAACACCATATATTTT.

About this clonotype itself: Compared with germline, one end of the junction differs, possibly owing to a read error. This chain uses TRBV15 with TRBJ1-3, with D perhaps TRBD1 (5 bases). From germline, CDR1 is LNHNV and CDR2 YYDKDF (reference sequence). The CDR3 is 12 amino acids. For the CDR3, the DNA is TGTGCCACCCAGGGTGCTGGATACACCATATATTTT. Residues: CATQGAGYTIYF.

This clonotype has at least ten counts. The genes are TRBV24-1 and TRBJ2-7; no reliable D call. Germline CDR1 and CDR2: KGHDR and SFDVKD. The length of the CDR3 is 16 residues. V lost 5 bases and J lost 2, with 18 bases in between. This CDR3 reads CATSGSSARSTYEQYF. The CDR3 DNA reads TGTGCCACCAGTGGGTCTTCAGCGCGGTCCACCTACGAGCAGTACTTC.

The chain joins TRBV9 to TRBJ1-3, with D unclear. Germline V gene lookup returns CDR1 SGDLS and CDR2 YYNGEE. V was pared by 4 bases and J by 0 bases, with 8 bases between. This CDR3 has 14 residues. CDR3 residues: CASSTPGSGNTIYF. CDR3 in DNA: TGTGCCAGCAGCACCCCGGGCTCTGGAAACACCATATATTTT.

This clonotype was seen many times. The chain carries TRBV15 and TRBJ2-7; 9 positions agree with TRBD2. The CDR3 is 16 residues long. Germline loops: CDR1 LNHNV, CDR2 YYDKDF (reference sequence). V shed 0 bases, J shed 2 bases, and the junction held 5 bases outside the gene matches. The CDR3 region has the DNA TGTGCCACCAGCAGAGATGCGGGCGGGGGGGCCTACGAGCAGTACTTC. Its protein is CATSRDAGGGAYEQYF.